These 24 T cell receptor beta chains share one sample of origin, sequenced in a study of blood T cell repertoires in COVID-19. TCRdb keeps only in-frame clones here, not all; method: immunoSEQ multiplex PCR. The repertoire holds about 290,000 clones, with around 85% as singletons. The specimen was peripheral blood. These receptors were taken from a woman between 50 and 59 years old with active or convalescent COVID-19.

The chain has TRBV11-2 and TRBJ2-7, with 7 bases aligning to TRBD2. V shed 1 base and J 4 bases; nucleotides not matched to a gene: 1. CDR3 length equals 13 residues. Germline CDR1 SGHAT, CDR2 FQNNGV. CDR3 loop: CASSLGGGYEQYF. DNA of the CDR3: TGTGCCAGCAGCTTAGGGGGAGGGTACGAGCAGTACTTC.

The CDR3 reads CASSPSGRGEQYF. CDR3 bases: TGTGCCAGCAGTCCTAGCGGGAGGGGAGAGCAGTACTTC. The chain uses TRBV28 and TRBJ2-7; TRBD2 matches 12 bases. The junction had 3 bases not matched to a gene; V was cut back by 5 bases and J by 7 bases. The CDR3 runs 13 residues. Germline CDR1 MDHEN, CDR2 SYDVKM.

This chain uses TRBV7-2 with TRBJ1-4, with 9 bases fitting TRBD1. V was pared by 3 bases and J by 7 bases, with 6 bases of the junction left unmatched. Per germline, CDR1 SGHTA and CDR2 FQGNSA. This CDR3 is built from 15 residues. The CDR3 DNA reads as TGTGCCAGCAGCTTCGGACAGGGGAGGAGTGAAAAACTGTTTTTT. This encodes CASSFGQGRSEKLFF.

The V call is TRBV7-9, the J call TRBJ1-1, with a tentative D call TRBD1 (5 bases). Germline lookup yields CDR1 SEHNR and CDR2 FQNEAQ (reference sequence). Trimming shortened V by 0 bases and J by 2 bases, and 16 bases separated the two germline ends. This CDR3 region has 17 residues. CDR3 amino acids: CASSLASPGRANTEAFF. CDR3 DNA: TGTGCCAGCAGCTTAGCGTCTCCCGGCAGGGCCAACACTGAAGCTTTCTTT.

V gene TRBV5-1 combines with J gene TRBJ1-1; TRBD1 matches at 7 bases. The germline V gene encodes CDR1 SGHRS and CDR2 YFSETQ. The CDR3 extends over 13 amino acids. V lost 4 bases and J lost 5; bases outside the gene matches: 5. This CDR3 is CASSPDRATEAFF. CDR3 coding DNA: TGCGCCAGCAGCCCCGACAGGGCAACTGAAGCTTTCTTT. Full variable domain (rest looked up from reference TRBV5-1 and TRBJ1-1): KAGVTQTPRYLIKTRGQQVTLSCSPISGHRSVSWYQQTPGQGLQFLFEYFSETQRNKGNFPGRFSGRQFSNSRSEMNVSTLELGDSALYLCASSPDRATEAFFGQGTRLTVV.

Here the CDR3 reads CASSLKLSQAPLHF. In DNA form, the CDR3 reads TGTGCCAGCAGTTTAAAATTGTCCCAGGCACCCCTCCACTTT. This sequence joins TRBV27 and TRBJ1-6, with no clear D. V was shortened by 2 bases and J by 11 bases, with 13 bases between the two germline ends. Germline CDR1 and CDR2: MNHEY and SMNVEV (reference sequence). The CDR3 is 14 amino acids.

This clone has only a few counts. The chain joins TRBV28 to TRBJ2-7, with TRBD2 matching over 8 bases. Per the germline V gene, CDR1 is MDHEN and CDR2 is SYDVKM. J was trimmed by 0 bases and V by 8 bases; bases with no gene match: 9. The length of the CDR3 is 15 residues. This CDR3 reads CASAQRELPSYEQYF. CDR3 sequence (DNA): TGTGCCAGCGCTCAGCGGGAGCTCCCCTCCTACGAGCAGTACTTC.

The CDR3 bases are TGTGCCAGCAGTGCAGTTGGGGGCTCTGGCTACACCTTC. Translated: CASSAVGGSGYTF. The J gene is TRBJ1-2, the V gene TRBV2, with a possible D match to TRBD1 (6 bases). Germline lookup yields CDR1 SNHLY and CDR2 FYNNEI. Trimming pared 4 bases from V and 7 bases from J, leaving 13 bases between. The CDR3 contains 13 residues.

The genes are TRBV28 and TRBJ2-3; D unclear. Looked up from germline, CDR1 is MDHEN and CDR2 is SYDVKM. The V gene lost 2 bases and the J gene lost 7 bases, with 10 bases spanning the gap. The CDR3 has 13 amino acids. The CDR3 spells CASSLRTQNTQYF. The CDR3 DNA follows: TGTGCCAGCAGTTTACGAACACAAAATACGCAGTATTTT.

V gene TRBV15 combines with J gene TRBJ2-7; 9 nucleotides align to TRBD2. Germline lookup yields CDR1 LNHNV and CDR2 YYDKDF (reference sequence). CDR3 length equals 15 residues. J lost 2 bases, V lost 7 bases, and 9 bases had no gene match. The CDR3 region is CATTSGGRGTYEQYF. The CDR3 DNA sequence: TGTGCCACCACCTCCGGCGGGAGGGGCACCTACGAGCAGTACTTC.

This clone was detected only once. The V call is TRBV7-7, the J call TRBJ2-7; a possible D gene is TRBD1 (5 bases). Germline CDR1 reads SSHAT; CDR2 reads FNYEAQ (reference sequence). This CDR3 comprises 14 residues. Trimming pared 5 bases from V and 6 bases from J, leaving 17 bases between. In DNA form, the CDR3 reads TGTGCCAGCAGCCGAGAGGTAGGGGTCGGCGAGCAGTACTTC. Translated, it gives CASSREVGVGEQYF.

CDR3 sequence: CASSDARGGVVAYGYTF. In nucleotides, the CDR3 is TGTGCCAGCAGCGACGCGAGGGGGGGAGTAGTAGCCTATGGCTACACCTTC. This chain joins TRBV11-2 and TRBJ1-2; possibly TRBD1 for D (6 bases). The CDR3 length is 17 residues. Germline loops: CDR1 SGHAT, CDR2 FQNNGV. V lost 5 bases, J lost 4 bases, and 23 bases lay in between.

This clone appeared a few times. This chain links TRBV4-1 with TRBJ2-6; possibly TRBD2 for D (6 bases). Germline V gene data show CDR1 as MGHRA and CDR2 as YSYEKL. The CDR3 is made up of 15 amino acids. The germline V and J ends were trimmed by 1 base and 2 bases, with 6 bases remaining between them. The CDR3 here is CASSQAGAGANVLTF. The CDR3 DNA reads TGCGCCAGCAGCCAAGCGGGAGCTGGGGCCAACGTCCTGACTTTC.

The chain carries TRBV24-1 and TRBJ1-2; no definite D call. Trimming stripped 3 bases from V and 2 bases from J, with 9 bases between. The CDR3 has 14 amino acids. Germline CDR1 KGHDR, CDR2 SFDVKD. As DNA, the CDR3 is TGTGCCACCAGTGATGCGGTCGCCAACTATGGCTACACCTTC. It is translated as CATSDAVANYGYTF.

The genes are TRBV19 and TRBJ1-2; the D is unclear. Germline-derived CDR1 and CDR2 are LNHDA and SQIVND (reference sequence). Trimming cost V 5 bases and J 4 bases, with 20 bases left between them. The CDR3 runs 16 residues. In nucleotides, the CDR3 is TGTGCCAGTAGTGGGGATCGGACTTTCCCTCGCTATGGCTACACCTTC. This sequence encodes CASSGDRTFPRYGYTF.

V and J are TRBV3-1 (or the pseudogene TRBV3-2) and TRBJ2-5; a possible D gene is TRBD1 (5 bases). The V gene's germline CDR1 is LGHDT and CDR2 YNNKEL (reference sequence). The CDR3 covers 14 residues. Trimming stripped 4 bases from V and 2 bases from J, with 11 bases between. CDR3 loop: CASSPRQIQETQYF. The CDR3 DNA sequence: TGTGCCAGCAGCCCTCGACAGATTCAAGAGACCCAGTACTTC.

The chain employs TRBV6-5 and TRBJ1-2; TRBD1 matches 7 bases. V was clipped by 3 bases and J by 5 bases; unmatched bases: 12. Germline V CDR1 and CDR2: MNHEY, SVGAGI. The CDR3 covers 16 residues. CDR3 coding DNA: TGTGCCAGCAGTTATTCGACAGGGAAGAGAAGGTATGGCTACACCTTC. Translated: CASSYSTGKRRYGYTF.

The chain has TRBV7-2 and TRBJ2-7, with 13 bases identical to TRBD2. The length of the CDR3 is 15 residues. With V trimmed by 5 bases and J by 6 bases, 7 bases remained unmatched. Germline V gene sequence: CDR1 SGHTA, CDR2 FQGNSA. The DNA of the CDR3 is TGTGCCAGCAGCGCTACTAGCGGGAGGGTTGCCGAGCAGTACTTC. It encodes CASSATSGRVAEQYF.

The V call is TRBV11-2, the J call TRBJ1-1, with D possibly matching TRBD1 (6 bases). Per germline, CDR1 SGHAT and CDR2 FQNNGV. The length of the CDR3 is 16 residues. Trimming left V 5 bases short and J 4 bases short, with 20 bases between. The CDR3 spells CASSVGGLGRGTEAFF. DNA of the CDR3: TGTGCCAGCAGCGTCGGGGGGCTGGGACGAGGCACTGAAGCTTTCTTT. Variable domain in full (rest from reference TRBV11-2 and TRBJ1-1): EAGVAQSPRYKIIEKRQSVAFWCNPISGHATLYWYQQILGQGPKLLIQFQNNGVVDDSQLPKDRFSAERLKGVDSTLKIQPAKLEDSAVYLCASSVGGLGRGTEAFFGQGTRLTVV.

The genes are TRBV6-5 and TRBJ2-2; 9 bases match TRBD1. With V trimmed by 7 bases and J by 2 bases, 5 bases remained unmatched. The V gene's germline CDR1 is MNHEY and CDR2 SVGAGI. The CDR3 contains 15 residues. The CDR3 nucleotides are TGTGCCAGCAAAAGGACAGGGGTAAACACCGGGGAGCTGTTTTTT. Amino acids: CASKRTGVNTGELFF.

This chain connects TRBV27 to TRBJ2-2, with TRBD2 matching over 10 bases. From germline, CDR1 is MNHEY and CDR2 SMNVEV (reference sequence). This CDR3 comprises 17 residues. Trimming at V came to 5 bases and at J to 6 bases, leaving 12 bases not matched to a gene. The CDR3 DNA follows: TGTGCCAGCAGTCGCGCTAGCGGGAGTATTTTTGCCGGGGAGCTGTTTTTT. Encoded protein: CASSRASGSIFAGELFF.

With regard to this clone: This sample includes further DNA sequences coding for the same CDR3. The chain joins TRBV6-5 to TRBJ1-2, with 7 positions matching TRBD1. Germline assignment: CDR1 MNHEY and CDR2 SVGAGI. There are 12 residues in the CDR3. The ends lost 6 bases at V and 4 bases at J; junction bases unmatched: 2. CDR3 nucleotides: TGTGCCAGCAGAACAGGGGTCTATGGCTACACCTTC. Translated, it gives CASRTGVYGYTF.

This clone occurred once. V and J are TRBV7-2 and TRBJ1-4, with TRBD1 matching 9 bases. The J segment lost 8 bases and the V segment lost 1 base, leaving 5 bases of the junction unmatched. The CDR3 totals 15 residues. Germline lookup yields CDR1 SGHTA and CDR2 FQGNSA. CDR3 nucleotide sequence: TGTGCCAGCAGCTTAGAGGGACAGGGATACGAAAAACTGTTTTTT. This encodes CASSLEGQGYEKLFF.

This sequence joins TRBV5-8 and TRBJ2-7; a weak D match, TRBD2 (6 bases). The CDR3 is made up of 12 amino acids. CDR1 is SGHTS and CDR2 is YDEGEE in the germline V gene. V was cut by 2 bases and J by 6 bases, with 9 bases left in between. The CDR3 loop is CASSFGGAEQYF. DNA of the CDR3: TGTGCCAGCAGCTTCGGAGGGGCCGAGCAGTACTTC. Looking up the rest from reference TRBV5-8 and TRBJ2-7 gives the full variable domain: EAGVTQSPTHLIKTRGQQATLRCSPISGHTSVYWYQQALGLGLQFLLWYDEGEERNRGNFPPRFSGRQFPNYSSELNVNALELEDSALYLCASSFGGAEQYFGPGTRLTVT.